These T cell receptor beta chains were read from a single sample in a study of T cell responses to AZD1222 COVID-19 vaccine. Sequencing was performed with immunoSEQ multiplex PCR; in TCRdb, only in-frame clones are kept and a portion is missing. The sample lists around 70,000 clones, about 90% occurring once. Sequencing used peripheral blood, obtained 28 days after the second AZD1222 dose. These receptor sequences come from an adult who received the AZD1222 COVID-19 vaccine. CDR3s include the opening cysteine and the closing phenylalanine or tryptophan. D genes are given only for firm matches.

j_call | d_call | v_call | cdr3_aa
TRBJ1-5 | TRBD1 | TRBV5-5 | CASSRTGGGEPQHF
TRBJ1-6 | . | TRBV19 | CASSGYRDNSPLHF
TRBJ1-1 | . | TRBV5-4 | CASSPDWNTEAFF
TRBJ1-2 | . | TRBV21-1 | CASSPREAGGWYGYTF
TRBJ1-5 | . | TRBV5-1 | CASSLQGESNQPQHF
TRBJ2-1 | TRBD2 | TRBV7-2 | CASSLGTSTYNEQFF
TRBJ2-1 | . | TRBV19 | CASTDGRASYNEQFF
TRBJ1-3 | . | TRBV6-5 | CASRGDRRSGNTIYF
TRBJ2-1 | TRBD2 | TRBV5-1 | CASSLQTGTSFDEQFF
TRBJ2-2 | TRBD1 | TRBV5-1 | CASSGGQGSGELFF
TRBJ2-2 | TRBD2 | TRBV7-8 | CASRLLAGVVGELFF
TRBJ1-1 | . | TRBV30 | CAWTVGPENTEAFF
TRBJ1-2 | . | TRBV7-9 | CASSLGQLYGYTF
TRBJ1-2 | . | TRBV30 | CAWSVRAYGYTF
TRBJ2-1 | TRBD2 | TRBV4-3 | CASSHPGLADNEQFF
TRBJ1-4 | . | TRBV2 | CANRDNNEKLFF
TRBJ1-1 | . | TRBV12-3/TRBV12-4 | CASSAGSTLAAFF
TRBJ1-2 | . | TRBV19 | CASTRTGWPDPYGYTF
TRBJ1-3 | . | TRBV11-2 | CASSLWGESGNTIYF
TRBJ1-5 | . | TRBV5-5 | CASSRSAGSGNQPQHF
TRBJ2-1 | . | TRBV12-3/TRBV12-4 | CASSLLVDEQFF
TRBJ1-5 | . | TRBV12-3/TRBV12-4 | CASSPQGHQPQHF
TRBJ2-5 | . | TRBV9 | CASSVAPGNQETQYF
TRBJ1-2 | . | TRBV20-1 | CSASIGLGVGYTF
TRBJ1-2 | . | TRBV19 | CASSIDQGYGYTF
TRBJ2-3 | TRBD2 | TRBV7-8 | CASSSRTSGSWSTQYF
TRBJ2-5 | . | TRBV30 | CAWSLPWTFEETQYF
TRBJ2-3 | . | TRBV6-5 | CASSYSRDGTDTQYF
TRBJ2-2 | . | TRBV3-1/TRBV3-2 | CASSQGGAGNTGELFF
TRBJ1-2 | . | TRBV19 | CASSTTGTANYGYTF
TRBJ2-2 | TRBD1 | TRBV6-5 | CASREQGAGELFF
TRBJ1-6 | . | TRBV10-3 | CAISPRPASDSPLHF
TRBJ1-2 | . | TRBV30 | CAWSVTVDYGYTF
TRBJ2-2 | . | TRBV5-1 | CASSLGARFTGELFF
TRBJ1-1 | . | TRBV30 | CAWRVGPNTEAFF
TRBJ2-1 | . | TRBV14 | CASSQGDYNEQFF
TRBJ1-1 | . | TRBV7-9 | CASSEQGTAYTEAFF
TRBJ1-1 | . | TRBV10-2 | CASSELQGHLNTEAFF
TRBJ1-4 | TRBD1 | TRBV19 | CASSMGTAGGKLFF
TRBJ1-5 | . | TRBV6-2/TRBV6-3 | CASSYIEVRQPQHF
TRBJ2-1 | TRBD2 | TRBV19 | CASSIPGLAGGYEQFF
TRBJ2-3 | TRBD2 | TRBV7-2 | CASSPGAGGLRIDTQYF
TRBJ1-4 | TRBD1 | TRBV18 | CASSPQGATNEKLFF
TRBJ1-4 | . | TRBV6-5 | CASSYSSPLENEKLFF
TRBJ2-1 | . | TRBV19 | CASSTPFSYNEQFF